Each of the 17 T cell receptor beta chains below was sequenced from the same sample in a study of blood T cell repertoires in COVID-19. The protocol was immunoSEQ multiplex PCR, while the TCRdb copy is restricted to in-frame clones and leaves out a portion. The table lists 250,000 to 350,000 clones, more than 75% of them singletons. What was sequenced was peripheral blood. The receptors shown here come from a woman between 45 and 60 years old who had recovered from COVID-19.

This chain connects TRBV6-6 to TRBJ2-1; a possible D gene is TRBD1 (5 bases). CDR3 length: 13 amino acids. The ends were cut back, 8 bases at V and 6 bases at J, with 14 bases in the middle. CDR1 MNHNY and CDR2 SVGAGI come from the germline V gene (reference sequence). The CDR3 nucleotides are TGTGCCAGCGCCCTAGGGGTCCTCAATGAGCAGTTCTTC. Translation: CASALGVLNEQFF.

V is TRBV19 and J is TRBJ2-2; no firm D call. V lost 4 bases to trimming and J lost 7 bases, with 10 bases between them. The CDR3 totals 13 residues. Germline V gives CDR1 LNHDA, CDR2 SQIVND (reference sequence). CDR3 residues: CASSRLLSGELFF. CDR3 coding DNA: TGTGCCAGTAGTAGGCTGTTAAGCGGGGAGCTGTTTTTT.

The V gene is TRBV7-9, the J gene TRBJ1-3, with D possibly matching TRBD1 (6 bases). Trimming took off 1 base at V and 0 bases at J, with 19 bases between the two ends. CDR3 length equals 19 residues. Germline V gene sequence: CDR1 SEHNR, CDR2 FQNEAQ (reference sequence). The CDR3 bases are TGTGCCAGCAGCTTAGAAGGGGGGGCCCTTCACGTCTCTGGAAACACCATATATTTT. It encodes CASSLEGGALHVSGNTIYF.

A remark on this clone: Other DNA sequences in the sample encode the same CDR3. The chain links TRBV18 to TRBJ2-1; 8 bases agree with TRBD1. V shed 3 bases and J 8 bases; nucleotides not matched to a gene: 3. The CDR3 is 13 amino acids. The germline gives CDR1 KGHSH, CDR2 LQKENI. The DNA of the CDR3 is TGTGCCAGCTCACCGGACAGGGACGATGAGCAGTTCTTC. As protein: CASSPDRDDEQFF.

Details on this clone: The same CDR3 can be traced to other DNA sequences in this sample. The chain employs TRBV7-9 and TRBJ2-5, with D maybe TRBD1 (6 bases). The CDR3 spans 14 residues. Germline CDR1 SEHNR, CDR2 FQNEAQ (reference sequence). V was shortened by 5 bases and J by 5 bases, with 15 bases between the two germline ends. The CDR3 here is CASSLGTSVETQYF. CDR3 bases: TGTGCCAGCAGCCTCGGGACATCCGTGGAGACCCAGTACTTC. Filled out from reference TRBV7-9 and TRBJ2-5, the complete variable domain reads DTGVSQNPRHKITKRGQNVTFRCDPISEHNRLYWYRQTLGQGPEFLTYFQNEAQLEKSRLLSDRFSAERPKGSFSTLEIQRTEQGDSAMYLCASSLGTSVETQYFGPGTRLLVL.

This rearrangement joins TRBV30 to TRBJ1-6, with a possible D match to TRBD1 (5 bases). V lost 8 bases to trimming and J lost 0 bases, with 8 bases between them. Germline V lookup: CDR1 GTSNPN, CDR2 SVGIG (reference sequence). The CDR3 has 13 residues. CDR3 sequence (DNA): TGTGCCGGGACCAGCTCCTATAATTCACCCCTCCACTTT. Residues: CAGTSSYNSPLHF.

The chain carries TRBV11-2 and TRBJ2-7, with 11 bases matching TRBD2. J lost 6 bases, V lost 3 bases, and 4 bases had no gene match. Germline V gives CDR1 SGHAT, CDR2 FQNNGV. This CDR3 comprises 14 residues. CDR3 region: CASSFRGTSGEQYF. For the CDR3, the DNA is TGTGCCAGCAGCTTCCGTGGGACTAGCGGCGAGCAGTACTTC. Complete variable domain (other parts from reference TRBV11-2 and TRBJ2-7): EAGVAQSPRYKIIEKRQSVAFWCNPISGHATLYWYQQILGQGPKLLIQFQNNGVVDDSQLPKDRFSAERLKGVDSTLKIQPAKLEDSAVYLCASSFRGTSGEQYFGPGTRLTVT.

V is TRBV28 and J is TRBJ1-1; TRBD1 matches at 10 bases. Looked up from germline, CDR1 is MDHEN and CDR2 is SYDVKM. The CDR3 extends over 15 amino acids. The V segment lost 4 bases and the J segment 1 base; nucleotides outside the gene matches: 3. CDR3 residues: CASSSGDRGNTEAFF. Here the CDR3 DNA reads TGTGCCAGCAGTTCCGGGGACAGGGGGAACACTGAAGCTTTCTTT.

The chain employs TRBV7-2 and TRBJ1-2; possibly TRBD1 for D (5 bases). V was shortened by 3 bases and J by 5 bases, with 16 bases between the two germline ends. CDR3 length: 15 residues. CDR1 is SGHTA, CDR2 FQGNSA, per germline. In DNA form, the CDR3 reads TGTGCCAGCAGCTTCGGACAAGCCGGGGGTTATGGCTACACCTTC. Its protein is CASSFGQAGGYGYTF.

The chain links TRBV28 to TRBJ1-2; D gene uncertain. The germline V gene has CDR1 MDHEN and CDR2 SYDVKM. CDR3 length equals 12 residues. V was trimmed by 4 bases and J by 7 bases, leaving 10 bases between them. The CDR3 DNA is TGTGCCAGCAGTTCCCCAGGTGGTGGCTACACCTTC. This gives the protein CASSSPGGGYTF.

This chain joins TRBV6-1 and TRBJ1-6; D call uncertain. This CDR3 is 14 amino acids long. Trimming removed 2 bases at V and 7 bases at J, with 9 bases between. Germline V gives CDR1 MNHNS, CDR2 SASEGT. CDR3 region: CASSEMGANSPLHF. CDR3 nucleotide sequence: TGTGCCAGCAGTGAAATGGGCGCGAATTCACCCCTCCACTTT.

This chain uses TRBV30 with TRBJ2-1, with a weak D call TRBD2 (5 bases). Germline CDR1 GTSNPN, CDR2 SVGIG (reference sequence). Trimming took 0 bases from V and 7 from J, leaving 7 bases between them. The CDR3 has 12 amino acids. The CDR3 loop is CAWSVLGNEQFF. The CDR3 nucleotides read TGTGCCTGGAGTGTACTAGGGAATGAGCAGTTCTTC.

The gene calls are TRBV7-2 and TRBJ2-1; TRBD2 might be the D (6 bases). CDR1 and CDR2 from the germline V gene are SGHTA and FQGNSA. V was shortened by 5 bases and J by 13 bases, with 18 bases between the two germline ends. The CDR3 spans 13 residues. Here the CDR3 DNA reads TGTGCCAGCAGCCAAACTAGCCTGGTAGCTCAGTTCTTC. The encoded protein is CASSQTSLVAQFF.

The chain uses TRBV19 and TRBJ1-4, with 7 nucleotides matching TRBD1. V shed 3 bases, J shed 6 bases, and the junction held 19 bases outside the gene matches. The CDR3 length is 19 residues. In germline, CDR1 is LNHDA, CDR2 SQIVND (reference sequence). CDR3 nucleotides: TGTGCCAGTAGTATCTTCCGACAGGGAGATCGTGTTTGGGATGAAAAACTGTTTTTT. Translation: CASSIFRQGDRVWDEKLFF.

A note on this clone: The sample contains more than one DNA sequence encoding this CDR3. The chain is built from TRBV7-2 and TRBJ2-5; 12 positions agree with TRBD2. The length of the CDR3 is 16 residues. Germline CDR1 reads SGHTA; CDR2 reads FQGNSA. V gave up 1 base and J gave up 5 bases; unmatched junction bases: 5. The CDR3: CASSLGLAGGRETQYF. CDR3 coding DNA: TGTGCCAGCAGCTTAGGCCTAGCGGGAGGGCGGGAGACCCAGTACTTC. Complete variable domain (other parts from reference TRBV7-2 and TRBJ2-5): GAGVSQSPSNKVTEKGKDVELRCDPISGHTALYWYRQSLGQGLEFLIYFQGNSAPDKSGLPSDRFSAERTGGSVSTLTIQRTQQEDSAVYLCASSLGLAGGRETQYFGPGTRLLVL.

This clone was observed once. Other DNA sequences in the sample encode the same CDR3. The chain joins TRBV6-5 to TRBJ1-3, with TRBD1 as a possible D gene (6 bases). Germline-derived CDR1 and CDR2 are MNHEY and SVGAGI. The CDR3 loop spans 16 amino acids. Trimming took off 0 bases at V and 0 bases at J, with 9 bases between the two ends. The DNA of the CDR3 is TGTGCCAGCAGTTACTCAAGGACAGACTCTGGAAACACCATATATTTT. Its protein is CASSYSRTDSGNTIYF.

The J gene is TRBJ1-1, the V gene TRBV28; 8 positions agree with TRBD1. From germline, CDR1 is MDHEN and CDR2 SYDVKM. This CDR3 is built from 15 residues. J gave up 4 bases and V 5 bases, and 9 bases lay outside the gene matches. CDR3 amino acids: CASSVPGGGGTEAFF. The CDR3, as DNA: TGTGCCAGCAGTGTCCCAGGGGGCGGCGGCACTGAAGCTTTCTTT.